The text below deals with one TCR beta chain. Its specificity is not known. This entry belongs to a study of cytotoxic CD8 clonotypes in ibrutinib-treated CLL. Study-wide results and limits: Elevated clonality accompanied ibrutinib response, with a return toward baseline values at progression. Public clonotypes (which were uncommon) either contracted or remained stable on treatment.

The protocol was immunoSEQ multiplex PCR, while the TCRdb copy is restricted to in-frame clones and leaves out a portion. Found here are 30,000 to 40,000 clones, about 50% of them singletons; the top ten hold approximately 20%. This CDR3 has 11 residues. Germline-derived CDR1 and CDR2 are MNHNS and SASEGT. V was trimmed by 6 bases and J by 3 bases, leaving 3 bases between them. The sequence was obtained from a human donor with chronic lymphocytic leukemia. This specimen was PBMCs, taken before ibrutinib treatment. The J gene is TRBJ2-1, the V gene TRBV6-1; D remains unclear. The CDR3: CASRHYNEQFF. In DNA, the CDR3 is TGTGCCAGCAGACACTACAATGAGCAGTTCTTC.